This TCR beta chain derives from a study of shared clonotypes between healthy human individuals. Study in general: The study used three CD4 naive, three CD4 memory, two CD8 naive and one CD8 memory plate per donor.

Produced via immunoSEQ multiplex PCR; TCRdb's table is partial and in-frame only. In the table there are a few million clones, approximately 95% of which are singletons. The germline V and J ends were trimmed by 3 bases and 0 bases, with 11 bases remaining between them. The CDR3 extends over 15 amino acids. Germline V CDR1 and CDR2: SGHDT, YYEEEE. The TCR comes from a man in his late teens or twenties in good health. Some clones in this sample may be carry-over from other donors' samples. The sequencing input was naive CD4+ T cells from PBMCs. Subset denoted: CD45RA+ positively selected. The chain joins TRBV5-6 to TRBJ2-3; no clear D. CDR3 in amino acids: CASSSDGSSTDTQYF. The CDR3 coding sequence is TGTGCCAGCAGCTCGGACGGTTCTAGCACAGATACGCAGTATTTT.